This T cell receptor (beta chain) originates from a study of blood T cell repertoires in COVID-19. The assay was immunoSEQ multiplex PCR, and TCRdb's table has in-frame clones only and misses some. The sample yields over 85,000 clones, around 86% seen once. The germline V gene has CDR1 LGHDT and CDR2 YNNKEL (reference sequence). Deletions cut 2 bases from V and 9 bases from J, with 17 bases between. This CDR3 comprises 15 residues. This clonotype was sampled from a woman aged 70-85 years with acute or convalescent COVID-19. Specimen: peripheral blood. The chain links TRBV3-1 (or the pseudogene TRBV3-2) to TRBJ2-1; tentative D call: TRBD2 (5 bases). The CDR3 sequence: CASSQSGAGLLEQFF. The CDR3 bases are TGTGCCAGCAGCCAAAGCGGTGCAGGTCTTCTTGAGCAGTTCTTC.